This entry is about one TCR beta chain. As yet, its antigen is unknown. Use of 60 Vbeta and 13 Jbeta primers characterized the PCR. Method: immunoSEQ multiplex PCR; TCRdb's copy keeps in-frame clones and lacks some. The data hold 90,000 to 150,000 clones, with 60% to 75% observed a single time. This sample stems from a study of cytomegalovirus exposure and HLA in healthy donors. Study results and caveats: Overall, around 160 TCR beta chains were annotated as cytomegalovirus-associated.

Sequences were obtained from PBMCs. The TCR sequence derives from a woman in her thirties or forties in good health and CMV-seropositive.

CDR3 sequence: CASSQVRGSYEQYF. The CDR3 DNA reads as TGCGCCAGCAGCCAAGTTCGGGGCTCCTACGAGCAGTACTTC. V gene TRBV4-1 combines with J gene TRBJ2-7, with D tentatively TRBD2 (5 bases). With 1 base removed from V and 0 bases from J, the gap between germline ends came to 7 bases. In germline, CDR1 is MGHRA, CDR2 YSYEKL. The CDR3 runs 14 residues.